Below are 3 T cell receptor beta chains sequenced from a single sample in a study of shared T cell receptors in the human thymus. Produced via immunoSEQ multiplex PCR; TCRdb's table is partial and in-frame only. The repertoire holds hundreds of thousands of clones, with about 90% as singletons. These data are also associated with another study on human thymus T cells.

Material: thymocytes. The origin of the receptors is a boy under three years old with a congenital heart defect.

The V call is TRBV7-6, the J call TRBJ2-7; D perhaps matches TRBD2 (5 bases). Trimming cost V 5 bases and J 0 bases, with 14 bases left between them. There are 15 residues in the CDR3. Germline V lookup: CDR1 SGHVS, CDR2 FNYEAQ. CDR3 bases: TGTGCCAGCAGCCCTCTAGCCGGAAGCTCCTACGAGCAGTACTTC. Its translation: CASSPLAGSSYEQYF.

This CDR3 is CASLQNTLGYTDTQYF. The CDR3 region has the DNA TGTGCCAGCTTACAAAATACACTAGGTTACACAGATACGCAGTATTTT. V usage is TRBV7-9 and J usage is TRBJ2-3; a possible D gene is TRBD2 (5 bases). Trimming pared 8 bases from V and 2 bases from J, leaving 20 bases between. The CDR3 covers 16 residues. CDR1 is SEHNR and CDR2 is FQNEAQ in the germline V gene (reference sequence).

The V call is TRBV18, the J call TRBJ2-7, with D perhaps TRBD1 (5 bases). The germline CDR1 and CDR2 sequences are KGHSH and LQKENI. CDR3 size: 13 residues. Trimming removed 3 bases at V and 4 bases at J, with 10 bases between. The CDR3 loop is CASSPRALYEQYF. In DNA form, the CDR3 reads TGTGCCAGCTCACCCAGGGCCCTTTACGAGCAGTACTTC.